A single T cell receptor (beta chain) is shown here with its context. This sample stems from a study of T-cell reconstitution after alpha-beta-depleted transplantation in children. The germline gives CDR1 MNHEY, CDR2 SMNVEV (reference sequence). Deletions cut 3 bases from V and 8 bases from J, with 13 bases between. This CDR3 comprises 14 residues. Unique molecular identifiers were built into the TCRbeta library. TCRdb fed the PCR reads into MiXCR, producing one record per CDR3 protein. The sample carries 500,000 to 600,000 distinct CDR3 sequences, about 16% recorded once. This TCR derives from a human donor who donated a stem cell graft to a child with acute lymphoblastic leukemia. This chain joins TRBV27 and TRBJ1-4; no clear D. The specimen was PBMCs from the stem cell graft donor, collected from the stem cell graft. Here the CDR3 reads CASSLVSATEKLFF. The CDR3 DNA sequence: TGTGCCAGCAGTTTGGTGTCAGCCACAGAAAAACTGTTTTTT.